Below are 7 T cell receptor beta chains sequenced from a single sample in a study of PD-1 blockade in mismatch repair-deficient tumors. Method: immunoSEQ multiplex PCR; TCRdb's copy keeps in-frame clones and lacks some. The sample yields roughly 80,000 clones, approximately 81% seen once. The sample consisted of peripheral blood, taken 12 weeks after starting pembrolizumab. The receptors come from an adult with mismatch repair-deficient cancer.

DNA for the CDR3: TGCAGCGTCTGGACAGCCAATGAAGCTTTCTTT. Translating gives CSVWTANEAFF. This chain uses TRBV29-1 with TRBJ1-1, with D tentatively TRBD1 (6 bases). Deletions cut 6 bases from V and 7 bases from J, with 12 bases between. The CDR3 is 11 residues long. Germline V gene data show CDR1 as SQVTM and CDR2 as ANQGSEA.

The V and J genes are TRBV27 and TRBJ1-1, with TRBD1 identical over 7 bases. Trimming cost V 4 bases and J 0 bases; bases outside gene matches: 5. Germline V gene sequence: CDR1 MNHEY, CDR2 SMNVEV (reference sequence). This CDR3 is built from 15 residues. Here the CDR3 DNA reads TGTGCCAGCAGTTCGGTCGGACAGGTGAACACTGAAGCTTTCTTT. Translating gives CASSSVGQVNTEAFF.

The V and J genes are TRBV6-1 and TRBJ2-5, with D possibly being TRBD1 (5 bases). This CDR3 is 13 amino acids long. Deletions cut 5 bases from V and 1 base from J, with 8 bases between. CDR1 MNHNS and CDR2 SASEGT come from the germline V gene. The CDR3 loop reads CASSQGSQETQYF. The DNA for the CDR3 is TGTGCCAGCAGTCAGGGTAGCCAAGAGACCCAGTACTTC.

This chain connects TRBV19 to TRBJ1-5; D not resolved. This CDR3 spans 15 amino acids. Trimming pared 6 bases from V and 3 bases from J, leaving 15 bases between. The germline CDR1 and CDR2 sequences are LNHDA and SQIVND (reference sequence). The CDR3 is CASSSLGLNNQPQHF. The CDR3 nucleotides are TGTGCCAGTAGCTCCCTGGGGTTGAACAATCAGCCCCAGCATTTT.

V usage is TRBV19 and J usage is TRBJ1-2; D uncertain. Germline V gene lookup returns CDR1 LNHDA and CDR2 SQIVND (reference sequence). The CDR3 is 13 amino acids. With 7 bases removed from V and 5 bases from J, the gap between germline ends came to 14 bases. For the CDR3, the DNA is TGTGCCAGTACCAGATTCTCCGATTATGGCTACACCTTC. Amino acids: CASTRFSDYGYTF.

The gene calls are TRBV30 and TRBJ2-1, with D perhaps TRBD1 or TRBD2 (5 bases each). This CDR3 has 17 amino acids. The germline V and J ends were trimmed by 2 bases and 5 bases, with 22 bases remaining between them. The V gene's germline CDR1 is GTSNPN and CDR2 SVGIG (reference sequence). The CDR3 reads CAWSPPPGQQKNNEQFF. The CDR3 DNA reads as TGTGCCTGGAGTCCCCCCCCGGGGCAACAAAAAAACAATGAGCAGTTCTTC.

The chain is built from TRBV5-1 and TRBJ2-3; TRBD1 matches 8 bases. With V trimmed by 2 bases and J by 3 bases, 2 bases remained unmatched. This CDR3 is 14 amino acids long. Germline V gene data show CDR1 as SGHRS and CDR2 as YFSETQ. In nucleotides, the CDR3 is TGCGCCAGCAGCTTCCAGGGGGCGACAGATACGCAGTATTTT. Translation gives CASSFQGATDTQYF.